The 7 T cell receptor beta chains listed next were all sequenced from one sample in a study of blood T cell repertoires in COVID-19. Here immunoSEQ multiplex PCR was the method, and the copy in TCRdb shows in-frame clones only, minus some. The sample has tens of thousands of clones, over 80% seen once. The specimen was peripheral blood. The receptors were sampled from an elderly woman with active or convalescent COVID-19.

This clone was found once. The rearrangement links TRBV5-1 to TRBJ2-7; 7 bases are shared with TRBD2. After removal of 4 bases from V and 7 bases from J, the junction contained 8 bases not matched to a gene. The germline CDR1 and CDR2 sequences are SGHRS and YFSETQ. The CDR3 sequence is 13 residues long. This CDR3 reads CASSPTSRQEQYF. The DNA of the CDR3 is TGCGCCAGCAGCCCGACTAGCCGCCAAGAGCAGTACTTC.

This chain connects TRBV12-3 or TRBV12-4 to TRBJ1-3, with D possibly matching TRBD1 (6 bases). V lost 8 bases and J lost 16, with 18 bases in between. The CDR3 consists of 11 residues. CDR3 protein: CASRLRGSKYF. The CDR3 region has the DNA TGTGCCAGCCGTCTCAGGGGTTCCAAGTATTTT.

The chain joins TRBV4-3 to TRBJ1-3; D is unresolved. CDR1 LGHNA and CDR2 YSLEER come from the germline V gene. This CDR3 contains 12 residues. Trimming cost V 1 base and J 4 bases, with 2 bases left between them. DNA of the CDR3: TGCGCCAGCAGCCAAGCAGGAAACACCATATATTTT. Translating it yields CASSQAGNTIYF.

This rearrangement joins TRBV28 to TRBJ1-1; maybe TRBD1 (5 bases). The germline V and J ends were trimmed by 1 base and 11 bases, with 17 bases remaining between them. The germline CDR1 and CDR2 sequences are MDHEN and SYDVKM. The CDR3 spans 14 residues. As DNA, the CDR3 is TGTGCCAGCAGTTTATATAGGGGATCAGGTCGGGCTTTCTTT. Amino acid sequence: CASSLYRGSGRAFF.

The chain carries TRBV11-2 and TRBJ1-6; no reliable D call. This CDR3 contains 14 residues. Germline V gene data show CDR1 as SGHAT and CDR2 as FQNNGV. Deletions cut 2 bases from V and 7 bases from J, with 9 bases between. The CDR3 sequence: CASSLTGENSPLHF. CDR3 nucleotides: TGTGCCAGCAGCTTAACCGGGGAAAATTCACCCCTCCACTTT.

The V gene is TRBV10-3, the J gene TRBJ1-5, with D possibly TRBD1 on 6 matching bases. With 2 bases removed from V and 7 bases from J, the gap between germline ends came to 12 bases. Germline assignment: CDR1 ENHRY and CDR2 SYGVKD. The CDR3 runs 14 residues. CDR3 in amino acids: CAISENTGLQPQHF. The CDR3 region has the DNA TGTGCCATCAGTGAGAACACAGGGCTGCAGCCCCAGCATTTT.

This sequence joins TRBV27 and TRBJ1-5, with D perhaps TRBD1 (5 bases). The CDR3 is made up of 14 amino acids. Germline values: CDR1 MNHEY, CDR2 SMNVEV (reference sequence). The V end lost 4 bases, the J end lost 3 bases, and 10 bases lay between the germline ends. The CDR3 coding sequence is TGTGCCAGCAGTTCCCCAGGGAACAATCAGCCCCAGCATTTT. The encoded protein is CASSSPGNNQPQHF.